This T cell receptor beta chain came from a study of blood T cell repertoires in COVID-19. Overall study context: Whether acute or convalescent, the COVID-19 samples came from the United States, Italy and Spain. In each case, the material was cDNA or gDNA derived from T cells, B-cell-depleted T cells, or PBMCs.

This CDR3 spans 16 amino acids. V shed 3 bases, J shed 5 bases, and the junction held 6 bases outside the gene matches. Germline CDR1 is DFQATT and CDR2 is SNEGSKA (reference sequence). This clone has a single count. This table comes from immunoSEQ multiplex PCR, and its TCRdb copy is limited to in-frame clones, with some not included. The sample has hundreds of thousands of clones; 88% are singletons. The sequence was obtained from a woman aged 50 to 65 who had recovered from COVID-19. Material for sequencing was PBMCs or T cells enriched from blood (not recorded which). The chain is built from TRBV20-1 and TRBJ2-3; 15 nucleotides line up with TRBD2. The CDR3 region is CSASDGTSGRIDTQYF. CDR3 sequence (DNA): TGCAGTGCTAGTGACGGGACTAGCGGGAGGATAGATACGCAGTATTTT.